The 10 T cell receptor beta chains listed next were all sequenced from one sample in a study of blood T cell repertoires in COVID-19. Profiling relied on immunoSEQ multiplex PCR, and the TCRdb table lists in-frame clones only, not all of them. The sample includes 60,000 to 85,000 clones, nearly 90% of them seen just once. The sample comprised peripheral blood. The receptors come from a woman aged 45 to 65 with COVID-19, enrolled during active disease.

The chain joins TRBV9 to TRBJ1-6, with unresolved D. CDR1 SGDLS and CDR2 YYNGEE come from the germline V gene. This CDR3 comprises 12 residues. The V and J ends lost 1 base and 8 bases respectively, with 4 bases between them. In DNA form, the CDR3 reads TGTGCCAGCAGCGTAACAGATTCACCCCTCCACTTT. Its translation: CASSVTDSPLHF.

In DNA, the CDR3 is TGTGCCAGCAGCGTAGGGTACAGGGTAGAGGATGGCTACACCTTC. It translates to CASSVGYRVEDGYTF. J is TRBJ1-2 and V is TRBV9; D is perhaps TRBD1 (6 bases). The CDR3 is 15 amino acids. The germline CDR1 and CDR2 sequences are SGDLS and YYNGEE. Trimming pared 0 bases from V and 6 bases from J, leaving 15 bases between.

The chain recombines TRBV7-2 with TRBJ1-4; 10 bases agree with TRBD1. Per the germline V gene, CDR1 is SGHTA and CDR2 is FQGNSA. With V trimmed by 5 bases and J by 6 bases, 3 bases remained unmatched. The CDR3 runs to 14 residues. In nucleotides, the CDR3 is TGTGCCAGCAGCCCGGACAGGGGGGATGAAAAACTGTTTTTT. It yields the protein CASSPDRGDEKLFF.

The chain has TRBV5-6 and TRBJ2-1; 12 bases line up with TRBD1. Germline V gene lookup returns CDR1 SGHDT and CDR2 YYEEEE. The CDR3 has 15 amino acids. Trimming at V came to 2 bases and at J to 7 bases, leaving 4 bases not matched to a gene. The CDR3 sequence: CASSFPGQGANEQFF. In DNA, the CDR3 is TGTGCCAGCAGCTTCCCGGGACAGGGGGCTAATGAGCAGTTCTTC.

The chain recombines TRBV7-6 with TRBJ2-5, with TRBD2 as a possible D gene (6 bases). With 6 bases removed from V and 0 bases from J, the gap between germline ends came to 14 bases. CDR3 length equals 15 residues. Germline loops: CDR1 SGHVS, CDR2 FNYEAQ. CDR3 nucleotides: TGTGCCAGCAGTTCGGGACTGGGGAACCAAGAGACCCAGTACTTC. It encodes CASSSGLGNQETQYF.

The V call is TRBV28, the J call TRBJ1-2; D unresolved. Germline lookup yields CDR1 MDHEN and CDR2 SYDVKM. CDR3 size: 13 residues. The V end was cut by 2 bases, the J end by 4 bases, with 8 bases between. CDR3 protein: CASSLRAGYGYTF. For the CDR3, the DNA is TGTGCCAGCAGTTTAAGGGCGGGCTATGGCTACACCTTC.

This clone was seen more than once but under ten times. The CDR3 sequence is CASSLALGEGNQPQHF. CDR3 DNA: TGTGCCAGCAGCTTAGCGCTCGGGGAGGGCAATCAGCCCCAGCATTTT. The V and J genes are TRBV7-8 and TRBJ1-5; D unclear. The CDR3 loop spans 16 amino acids. CDR1 and CDR2 (germline): SGHVS, FQNEAQ. V was cut by 0 bases and J by 2 bases, with 11 bases left in between.

The chain uses TRBV20-1 and TRBJ1-2; D may be TRBD1 (6 bases). CDR3 length equals 12 residues. Germline V lookup: CDR1 DFQATT, CDR2 SNEGSKA (reference sequence). The V end was cut by 3 bases, the J end by 4 bases, with 9 bases between. CDR3 protein: CSASRTAYGYTF. CDR3 DNA: TGCAGTGCTAGTCGGACAGCCTATGGCTACACCTTC.

This chain connects TRBV5-4 to TRBJ2-1; 8 nucleotides agree with TRBD1. Germline V gene sequence: CDR1 SGHNT, CDR2 YYREEE (reference sequence). V lost 3 bases to trimming and J lost 2 bases; unmatched junction nucleotides: 4. The CDR3 is made up of 15 amino acids. This CDR3 reads CASSSPTGAYNEQFF. The DNA of the CDR3 is TGTGCCAGCAGCTCTCCGACAGGGGCCTACAATGAGCAGTTCTTC.

This clone was counted once. The V and J genes are TRBV11-1 and TRBJ2-3; D possibly corresponds to TRBD2 (6 bases). Germline loops: CDR1 SGHAT, CDR2 FQDESV (reference sequence). The CDR3 runs 15 residues. Trimming took off 5 bases at V and 4 bases at J, with 16 bases between the two ends. CDR3 region: CASSLRGGSADTQYF. CDR3 bases: TGTGCCAGCAGCCTCCGCGGAGGGAGTGCAGATACGCAGTATTTT.